The clone carrying this T cell receptor beta chain was observed a handful of times. In the authors' methods: Nucleated cell number was recorded as an estimate derived from reference gene primer amplification. Generated by immunoSEQ multiplex PCR, the TCRdb table keeps only in-frame clones and is missing some. That table gives V, J and clone size, and the DNA gave D and trimming. This sample yields around 270,000 clones, of which 88% are seen a single time; approximately 3.7% belongs to the top ten. This sample is drawn from a study of blood T cell repertoires in COVID-19. Study in general: Italy, Spain and the United States were the sources of the convalescent and acute COVID-19 samples.

From germline, CDR1 is KGHSH and CDR2 LQKENI. The CDR3 runs 17 residues. V lost 6 bases to trimming and J lost 0 bases; unmatched junction nucleotides: 7. This receptor was taken from a man in his 60s who had recovered from COVID-19. J is TRBJ2-2 and V is TRBV18; 10 bases agree with TRBD1. Sequencing input: peripheral blood. The CDR3 region is CASSRRQGATNTGELFF. The CDR3 region has the DNA TGTGCCAGCTCGCGAAGACAGGGGGCGACGAACACCGGGGAGCTGTTTTTT.